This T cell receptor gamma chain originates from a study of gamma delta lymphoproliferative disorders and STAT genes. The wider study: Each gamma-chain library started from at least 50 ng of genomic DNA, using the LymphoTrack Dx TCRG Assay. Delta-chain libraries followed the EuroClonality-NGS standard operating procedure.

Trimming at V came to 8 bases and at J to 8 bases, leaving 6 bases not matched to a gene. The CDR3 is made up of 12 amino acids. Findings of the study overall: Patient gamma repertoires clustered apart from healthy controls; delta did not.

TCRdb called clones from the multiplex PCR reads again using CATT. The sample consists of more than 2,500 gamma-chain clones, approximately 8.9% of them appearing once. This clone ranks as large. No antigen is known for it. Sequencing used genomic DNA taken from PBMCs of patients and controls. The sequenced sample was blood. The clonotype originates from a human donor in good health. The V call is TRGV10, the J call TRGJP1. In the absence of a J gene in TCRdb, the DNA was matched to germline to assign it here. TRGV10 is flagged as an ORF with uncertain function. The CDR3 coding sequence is TGTGCTGCGTGGGTTAGCGGTTGGTTCAAGATATTT. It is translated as CAAWVSGWFKIF.